This entry describes one T cell receptor (beta chain). The antigen is undetermined. This CDR3 is 13 amino acids long. Germline loops: CDR1 SGHTA, CDR2 FQGNSA. TCR beta cDNA was generated via 5'RACE template switching incorporating UMIs. From the 5' RACE reads, TCRdb lists one entry per CDR3 protein and no DNA. The listing contains around 260,000 distinct CDR3 sequences. The data originate from a study of T cells expressing NK-cell markers. In the study overall: Among eight sequenced donors, seven carried HCMV seropositivity while one was seronegative. Points from the study as a whole: In four donors, these clonotypes also led the CD3+CD56-NKG2C+ fraction. The contribution of dominant NKG2C+ clonotypes to CD8+ T cells in about six donors was about 1.0-7.0%.

The sequence came from a woman aged 18 to 75 in good health. The sample taken for sequencing was blood T cells: a sorted CD56 or NKG2C T cell subset, CD4+ or CD8+ T cells, or bulk PBMC T cells (not recorded which). The gene calls are TRBV7-2 and TRBJ2-1; TCRdb picks TRBD1, but there is no DNA to check that call. CDR3 residues: CASSSETGVKKFF.